A single sample is the source of the 23 T cell receptor beta chains below, sequenced in a study of cytomegalovirus exposure and HLA in healthy donors. Both 60 Vbeta primers and 13 Jbeta primers went into the PCR. Here immunoSEQ multiplex PCR was the method, and the copy in TCRdb shows in-frame clones only, minus some. Seen here are 65,000 to 85,000 clones, 79% observed once, and the top ten hold 22%. The sample comprised PBMCs. These receptors came from a woman aged 40 to 55 in good health and CMV-seropositive.

The gene calls are TRBV5-5 and TRBJ1-2; 7 bases are shared with TRBD1. The ends lost 2 bases at V and 4 bases at J; junction bases unmatched: 5. Germline loops: CDR1 SGHKS, CDR2 YYEKEE (reference sequence). The CDR3 totals 14 residues. The chain's CDR3 is CASSLVWDSYGYTF. The CDR3 coding sequence is TGTGCCAGCAGCTTAGTCTGGGACAGCTATGGCTACACCTTC.

This clone is a singleton in its sample. This chain connects TRBV2 to TRBJ2-2; 8 bases map to TRBD2. Germline V gene lookup returns CDR1 SNHLY and CDR2 FYNNEI. This CDR3 comprises 16 residues. Trimming took 2 bases from V and 4 from J; bases not matched to a gene: 6. The CDR3 DNA is TGTGCCAGCAGTGAATGGGCGCGGGGGGTCACCGGGGAGCTGTTTTTT. This codes for CASSEWARGVTGELFF. The variable domain in full, completed from reference TRBV2 and TRBJ2-2, reads EPEVTQTPSHQVTQMGQEVILRCVPISNHLYFYWYRQILGQKVEFLVSFYNNEISEKSEIFDDQFSVERPDGSNFTLKIRSTKLEDSAMYFCASSEWARGVTGELFFGEGSRLTVL.

The gene calls are TRBV13 and TRBJ2-7, with 7 nucleotides matching TRBD1. Germline values: CDR1 PRHDT, CDR2 FYEKMQ (reference sequence). The junction had 0 bases not matched to a gene; V was cut back by 1 base and J by 3 bases. There are 13 residues in the CDR3. CDR3 DNA: TGTGCCAGCAGCTTAGACAGGGGCTACGAGCAGTACTTC. Its protein is CASSLDRGYEQYF. The full variable domain, rest sourced from reference TRBV13 and TRBJ2-7, is AAGVIQSPRHLIKEKRETATLKCYPIPRHDTVYWYQQGPGQDPQFLISFYEKMQSDKGSIPDRFSAQQFSDYHSELNMSSLELGDSALYFCASSLDRGYEQYFGPGTRLTVT.

The chain uses TRBV9 and TRBJ2-2; 7 positions agree with TRBD1. The V gene end was trimmed by 4 bases and the J gene end by 6 bases; junction bases not matched to a gene: 9. This CDR3 has 15 residues. Germline CDR1 and CDR2: SGDLS and YYNGEE. The CDR3 DNA follows: TGTGCCAGCAGCCCTTCGACAGGGCGGTCCGGGGAGCTGTTTTTT. It translates to CASSPSTGRSGELFF. Full variable domain (outside the CDR3, taken from reference TRBV9 and TRBJ2-2): DSGVTQTPKHLITATGQRVTLRCSPRSGDLSVYWYQQSLDQGLQFLIQYYNGEERAKGNILERFSAQQFPDLHSELNLSSLELGDSALYFCASSPSTGRSGELFFGEGSRLTVL.

CDR3 residues: CASSEALPRGLKETQYF. CDR3 bases: TGTGCCAGCAGTGAAGCGCTCCCCAGGGGGCTTAAAGAGACCCAGTACTTC. The genes are TRBV6-1 and TRBJ2-5; 8 nucleotides line up with TRBD1. Germline CDR1 and CDR2: MNHNS and SASEGT. Trimming took 0 bases from V and 3 from J; bases not matched to a gene: 9. This CDR3 has 17 residues.

The chain is built from TRBV5-1 and TRBJ1-1, with TRBD1 matching over 8 bases. This CDR3 has 16 amino acids. V shed 4 bases and J 1 base; nucleotides not matched to a gene: 9. CDR1 is SGHRS and CDR2 is YFSETQ in the germline V gene. This chain's CDR3 is CASSNRQGRTNTEAFF. The CDR3 bases are TGCGCCAGCAGCAATCGACAGGGGCGAACGAACACTGAAGCTTTCTTT.

This chain links TRBV5-1 with TRBJ2-7; 9 nucleotides agree with TRBD1. The germline V gene encodes CDR1 SGHRS and CDR2 YFSETQ. This CDR3 spans 15 amino acids. Trimming cost V 1 base and J 5 bases; bases outside gene matches: 7. As DNA, the CDR3 is TGCGCCAGCAGCTTGATCGGACAGGGGAAACACGAGCAGTACTTC. Its protein product is CASSLIGQGKHEQYF.

The chain joins TRBV27 to TRBJ2-3; 11 bases are shared with TRBD2. This CDR3 comprises 20 residues. Germline CDR1 and CDR2: MNHEY and SMNVEV (reference sequence). With 4 bases clipped from V and 2 bases from J, the junction kept 17 bases outside the gene matches. In DNA form, the CDR3 reads TGTGCCAGCAGTTCCTCCAATGGGGGAGGACTAGCGGGCCACACAGATACGCAGTATTTT. Translated, it gives CASSSSNGGGLAGHTDTQYF.

This chain links TRBV6-5 with TRBJ2-1, with a weak D call TRBD2 (7 bases). The length of the CDR3 is 15 residues. In germline, CDR1 is MNHEY, CDR2 SVGAGI. Trimming pared 10 bases from V and 8 bases from J, leaving 24 bases between. The CDR3 reads CAISPRPGRGDEQFF. The CDR3 bases are TGTGCCATAAGCCCACGGCCGGGGAGGGGGGATGAGCAGTTCTTC.

The rearrangement joins TRBV5-1 to TRBJ2-7, with 10 bases aligning to TRBD1. V lost 4 bases to trimming and J lost 2 bases; unmatched junction nucleotides: 9. Germline CDR1 reads SGHRS; CDR2 reads YFSETQ. This CDR3 region has 16 residues. This chain's CDR3 is CASSPGLGQGTYEQYF. CDR3 DNA sequence: TGCGCCAGCAGCCCAGGCCTGGGACAGGGGACCTACGAGCAGTACTTC.

The chain combines TRBV11-2 with TRBJ2-3; unclear D gene. The CDR3 runs 16 residues. From germline, CDR1 is SGHAT and CDR2 FQNNGV. V lost 1 base to trimming and J lost 6 bases, with 17 bases between them. The DNA for the CDR3 is TGTGCCAGCAGCTTAGTTGATTGGCTCGCGGCCGATACGCAGTATTTT. Residues: CASSLVDWLAADTQYF.

The V gene is TRBV7-9, the J gene TRBJ1-1, with 8 bases identical to TRBD1. The CDR3 extends over 11 amino acids. J gave up 10 bases and V 5 bases, and 3 bases lay outside the gene matches. Germline V gene lookup returns CDR1 SEHNR and CDR2 FQNEAQ (reference sequence). CDR3 amino acids: CASSNDRGAFF. For the CDR3, the DNA is TGTGCCAGCAGCAATGACAGGGGAGCTTTCTTT.

V is TRBV10-2 and J is TRBJ2-3; 7 nucleotides align to TRBD2. The CDR3 consists of 12 residues. Germline loops: CDR1 WSHSY, CDR2 SAAADI. The trim removed 6 bases at V and 3 bases at J, leaving 0 bases unmatched. The CDR3 sequence is CASSGGTDTQYF. In DNA form, the CDR3 reads TGCGCCAGCAGCGGGGGGACAGATACGCAGTATTTT.

A single count supports this clone. V usage is TRBV28 and J usage is TRBJ2-7, with D perhaps TRBD1 (6 bases). From germline, CDR1 is MDHEN and CDR2 SYDVKM. The CDR3 spans 13 residues. V was shortened by 7 bases and J by 3 bases, with 13 bases between the two germline ends. The CDR3 region has the DNA TGTGCCAGCATGGGGACACCTCACTACGAGCAGTACTTC. Amino acids: CASMGTPHYEQYF.

V is TRBV6-6 and J is TRBJ2-5, with D uncertain. Between the trimmed V and J ends, which lost 2 bases and 1 base, there was a span of 8 bases. CDR1 MNHNY and CDR2 SVGAGI come from the germline V gene (reference sequence). The CDR3 totals 14 residues. The CDR3 loop reads CASSYLGRQETQYF. CDR3 DNA sequence: TGTGCCAGCAGTTACCTTGGCCGCCAAGAGACCCAGTACTTC.

The chain links TRBV7-9 to TRBJ2-2; TRBD1 might be the D (5 bases). V lost 3 bases and J 6 bases, leaving 11 bases between the germline ends. CDR1 SEHNR and CDR2 FQNEAQ come from the germline V gene (reference sequence). This CDR3 region has 14 residues. CDR3 sequence: CASSFKARAGELFF. Written as DNA, the CDR3 is TGTGCCAGCAGCTTCAAGGCCAGGGCCGGGGAGCTGTTTTTT.

This chain uses TRBV5-6 with TRBJ1-2; the D gene is possibly TRBD1 (5 bases). Trimming cost V 0 bases and J 1 base, with 10 bases left between them. Germline CDR1 is SGHDT and CDR2 is YYEEEE. The CDR3 spans 15 residues. CDR3 residues: CASSLGGLHNYGYTF. The CDR3 DNA reads as TGTGCCAGCAGCTTGGGGGGACTTCATAACTATGGCTACACCTTC.

This clone was counted between two and nine times. This chain's CDR3 is CSVGRDRAYEQYF. The CDR3 bases are TGCAGCGTTGGCCGGGACAGGGCCTACGAGCAGTACTTC. The genes are TRBV29-1 and TRBJ2-7; 9 nucleotides match TRBD1. Trimming removed 4 bases from V and 2 bases from J; junction bases left unmatched: 3. Germline CDR1 reads SQVTM; CDR2 reads ANQGSEA. CDR3 size: 13 residues.

This clone was found once. The V call is TRBV10-1, the J call TRBJ2-7; the match to TRBD2 covers 7 bases. Losses at the gene ends were 3 bases for V and 3 bases for J; bases not matched to a gene: 11. Looked up from germline, CDR1 is WNHNN and CDR2 is SYGVQD (reference sequence). The CDR3 has 16 amino acids. The CDR3 bases are TGCGCCAGCAGTGAAGAGAATCGGACTAGACACTACGAGCAGTACTTC. It is translated as CASSEENRTRHYEQYF.

The rearrangement uses TRBV30 and TRBJ2-3; D may be TRBD1 (5 bases). The CDR3 spans 12 residues. Germline V gene sequence: CDR1 GTSNPN, CDR2 SVGIG (reference sequence). V was cut by 4 bases and J by 7 bases, with 12 bases left in between. CDR3 loop: CAWTAGSYTQYF. For the CDR3, the DNA is TGTGCCTGGACCGCAGGGTCTTATACGCAGTATTTT.

The chain has TRBV7-8 and TRBJ2-5, with 8 bases identical to TRBD1. This CDR3 is built from 16 residues. Unmatched junction bases numbered 13, after V lost 5 bases and J lost 5 bases. Germline CDR1 reads SGHVS; CDR2 reads FQNEAQ. DNA of the CDR3: TGTGCCAGCAGCCCTAGACGGACAGGGATTAGGGAGACCCAGTACTTC. Translating it yields CASSPRRTGIRETQYF.

CDR3 bases: TGTGCCAGCAGTGAAGCAGGGACTAGCGGGAGAGTGAAATACGAGCAGTACTTC. It yields the protein CASSEAGTSGRVKYEQYF. This sequence joins TRBV6-1 and TRBJ2-7, with 14 bases fitting TRBD2. This CDR3 is built from 18 residues. Germline V gene lookup returns CDR1 MNHNS and CDR2 SASEGT. Unmatched junction bases numbered 8, after V lost 0 bases and J lost 4 bases.

The chain recombines TRBV2 with TRBJ1-1, with no clear D. The V gene's germline CDR1 is SNHLY and CDR2 FYNNEI. V was shortened by 6 bases and J by 0 bases, with 11 bases between the two germline ends. This CDR3 has 14 residues. This chain's CDR3 is CASRQEQLNTEAFF. The CDR3 coding sequence is TGTGCCAGCAGGCAGGAACAGTTGAACACTGAAGCTTTCTTT.